The 2 T cell receptor beta chains below all came from one sample that was sequenced in a study of cytomegalovirus exposure and HLA in healthy donors. Primers: 60 Vbeta forward and 13 Jbeta reverse. Only in-frame clones appear in the TCRdb table, and some are missing; sequencing was by immunoSEQ multiplex PCR. The sample carries under 150,000 clones, 75% to 85% recorded once. The sequenced sample consisted of PBMCs. The receptors shown here come from a man between 45 and 60 years old in good health and CMV-seronegative.

The V call is TRBV19, the J call TRBJ2-5, with 14 bases that match TRBD2. Germline V gene lookup returns CDR1 LNHDA and CDR2 SQIVND (reference sequence). After removal of 9 bases from V and 5 bases from J, the junction contained 2 bases not matched to a gene. The CDR3 has 13 residues. The CDR3 sequence: CASRTSGGETQYF. As DNA, the CDR3 is TGTGCCAGCAGGACTAGCGGGGGGGAGACCCAGTACTTC.

The rearrangement links TRBV5-6 to TRBJ1-1, with D uncertain. The CDR3 has 15 amino acids. The V gene's germline CDR1 is SGHDT and CDR2 YYEEEE. V was clipped by 4 bases and J by 4 bases, with 17 bases between them. CDR3 DNA: TGTGCCAGCAGCCCCGATAAGTGGAGGGCCACTGAAGCTTTCTTT. Protein sequence: CASSPDKWRATEAFF.